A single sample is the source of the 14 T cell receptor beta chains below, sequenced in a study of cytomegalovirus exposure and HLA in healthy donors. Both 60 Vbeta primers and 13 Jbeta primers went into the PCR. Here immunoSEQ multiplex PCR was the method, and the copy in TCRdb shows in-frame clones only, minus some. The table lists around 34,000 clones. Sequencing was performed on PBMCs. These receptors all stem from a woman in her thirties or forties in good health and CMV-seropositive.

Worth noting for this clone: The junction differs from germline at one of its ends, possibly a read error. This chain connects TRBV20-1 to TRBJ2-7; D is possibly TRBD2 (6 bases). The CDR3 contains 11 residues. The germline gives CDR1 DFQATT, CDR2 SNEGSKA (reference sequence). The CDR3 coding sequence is TGCAGTGCGGGGGACTCCTACGGGCAGTACTTC. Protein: CSAGDSYGQYF.

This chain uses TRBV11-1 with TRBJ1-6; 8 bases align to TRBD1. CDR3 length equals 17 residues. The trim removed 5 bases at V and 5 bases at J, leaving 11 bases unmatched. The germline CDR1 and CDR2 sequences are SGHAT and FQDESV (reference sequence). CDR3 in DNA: TGTGCCAGCAGCCGAGGGCAGGGGGCGTCAGATAATTCACCCCTCCACTTT. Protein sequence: CASSRGQGASDNSPLHF. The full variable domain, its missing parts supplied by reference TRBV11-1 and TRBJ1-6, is EAEVAQSPRYKITEKSQAVAFWCDPISGHATLYWYRQILGQGPELLVQFQDESVVDDSQLPKDRFSAERLKGVDSTLKIQPAELGDSAMYLCASSRGQGASDNSPLHFGNGTRLTVT.

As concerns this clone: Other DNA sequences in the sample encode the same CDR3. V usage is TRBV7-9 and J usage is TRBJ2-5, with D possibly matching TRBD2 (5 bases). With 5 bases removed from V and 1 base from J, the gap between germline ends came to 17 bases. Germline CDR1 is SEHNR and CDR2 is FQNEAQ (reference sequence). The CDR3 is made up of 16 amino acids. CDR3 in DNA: TGTGCCAGCAGCACAAGACTACTGCGACGCCAAGAGACCCAGTACTTC. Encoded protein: CASSTRLLRRQETQYF.

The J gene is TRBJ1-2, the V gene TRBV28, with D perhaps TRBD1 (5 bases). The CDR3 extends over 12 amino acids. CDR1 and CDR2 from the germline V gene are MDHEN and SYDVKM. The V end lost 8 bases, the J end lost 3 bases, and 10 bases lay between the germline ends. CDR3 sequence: CASRGGYYGYTF. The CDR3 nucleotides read TGTGCCAGCCGCGGGGGTTACTATGGCTACACCTTC.

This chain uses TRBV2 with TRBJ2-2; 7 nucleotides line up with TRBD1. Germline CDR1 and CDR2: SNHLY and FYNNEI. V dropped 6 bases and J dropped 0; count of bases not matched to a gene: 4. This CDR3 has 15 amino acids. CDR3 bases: TGTGCCAGCAGACTACAGGGGACGAACACCGGGGAGCTGTTTTTT. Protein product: CASRLQGTNTGELFF.

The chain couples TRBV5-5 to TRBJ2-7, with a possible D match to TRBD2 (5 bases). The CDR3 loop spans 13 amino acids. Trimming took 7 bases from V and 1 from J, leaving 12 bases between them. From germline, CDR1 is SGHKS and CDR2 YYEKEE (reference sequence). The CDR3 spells CASRTWESYEQYF. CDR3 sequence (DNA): TGTGCCAGCCGGACCTGGGAGTCCTACGAGCAGTACTTC. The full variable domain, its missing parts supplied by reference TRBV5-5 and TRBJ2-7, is DAGVTQSPTHLIKTRGQQVTLRCSPISGHKSVSWYQQVLGQGPQFIFQYYEKEERGRGNFPDRFSARQFPNYSSELNVNALLLGDSALYLCASRTWESYEQYFGPGTRLTVT.

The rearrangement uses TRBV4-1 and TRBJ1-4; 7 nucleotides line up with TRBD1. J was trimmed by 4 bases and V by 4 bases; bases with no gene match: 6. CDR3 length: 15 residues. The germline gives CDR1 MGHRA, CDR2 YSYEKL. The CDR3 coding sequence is TGCGCCAGCAGCCCCCGGGACAGCATTAATGAAAAACTGTTTTTT. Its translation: CASSPRDSINEKLFF.

This chain's CDR3 is CASSLGYDNEQFF. The CDR3 DNA reads as TGTGCCAGCAGCTTAGGTTATGACAATGAGCAGTTCTTC. The V call is TRBV11-3, the J call TRBJ2-1; D not certain. V lost 1 base, J lost 5 bases, and 6 bases lay in between. Per germline, CDR1 SGHNT and CDR2 YENEEA. This CDR3 region has 13 residues.

The CDR3 nucleotides read TGTGCCAGCTCACCGGTCCCAGGGTGGAACGAGCAGTACTTC. It encodes CASSPVPGWNEQYF. The rearrangement joins TRBV18 to TRBJ2-7, with a possible D match to TRBD1 (5 bases). V lost 3 bases and J lost 5, with 14 bases in between. The germline V gene encodes CDR1 KGHSH and CDR2 LQKENI. CDR3 length: 14 residues.

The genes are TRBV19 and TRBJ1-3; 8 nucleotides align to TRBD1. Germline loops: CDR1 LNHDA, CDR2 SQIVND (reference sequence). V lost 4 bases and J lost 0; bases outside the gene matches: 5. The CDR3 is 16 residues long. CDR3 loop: CASSTGQGFSGNTIYF. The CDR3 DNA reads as TGTGCCAGTAGTACCGGACAGGGTTTCTCTGGAAACACCATATATTTT.

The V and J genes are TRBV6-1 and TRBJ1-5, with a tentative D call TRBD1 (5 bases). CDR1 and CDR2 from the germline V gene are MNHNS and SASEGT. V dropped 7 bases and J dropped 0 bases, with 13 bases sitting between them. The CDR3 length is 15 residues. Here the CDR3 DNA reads TGTGCCAGCACAAGAGACGGGGGTAGCAATCAGCCCCAGCATTTT. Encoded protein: CASTRDGGSNQPQHF.

CDR3 sequence: CASSLLQGASTEAFF. The DNA for the CDR3 is TGTGCCAGCAGCTTGCTACAGGGGGCGAGTACTGAAGCTTTCTTT. The rearrangement uses TRBV7-9 and TRBJ1-1; 9 bases align to TRBD1. The CDR3 is 15 residues long. Per germline, CDR1 SEHNR and CDR2 FQNEAQ (reference sequence). V lost 3 bases, J lost 5 bases, and 7 bases stayed unmatched.

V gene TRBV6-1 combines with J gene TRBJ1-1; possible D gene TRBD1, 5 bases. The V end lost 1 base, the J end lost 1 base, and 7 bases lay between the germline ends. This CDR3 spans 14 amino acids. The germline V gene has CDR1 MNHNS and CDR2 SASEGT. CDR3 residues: CASSEVRANTEAFF. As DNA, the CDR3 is TGTGCCAGCAGTGAAGTCAGGGCGAACACTGAAGCTTTCTTT.

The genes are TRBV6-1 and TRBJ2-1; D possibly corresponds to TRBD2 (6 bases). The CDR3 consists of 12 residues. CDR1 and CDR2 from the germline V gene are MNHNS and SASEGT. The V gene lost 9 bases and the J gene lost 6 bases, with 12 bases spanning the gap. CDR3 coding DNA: TGTGCCAGTCTAGCGTTGGGCAATGAGCAGTTCTTC. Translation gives CASLALGNEQFF.